One TCR beta chain is described in this entry. Its antigen is currently unknown. The source of the sample is a study of lymphopenia after photon versus proton radiotherapy. Findings and caveats of the study: Only patients who died were analyzed for survival; proton advantage is unproven. Oligoclonal CD8+ Temra expansion after nadir drove photon patients' diversity drop. Relative stability marked proton patients; photon patients lost diversity and naive cells. A bigger post-nadir fall in TCR diversity correlated inversely with survival time in deceased patients.

Germline CDR1 SGHNT, CDR2 YENEEA. V trimming: 2 bases; J trimming: 1 base; junction bases outside the gene matches: 3. The CDR3 is made up of 15 amino acids. Sequencing was performed with immunoSEQ multiplex PCR; in TCRdb, only in-frame clones are kept and a portion is missing. The sample has around 150,000 clones, 75% to 90% seen once. Sequencing was performed on peripheral blood, taken from a patient treated with photon-based radiotherapy. The rearrangement joins TRBV11-3 to TRBJ1-1; 8 bases align to TRBD1. The TCR comes from a man aged 50-60 years with gastric cancer. Here the CDR3 reads CASSLHGTGNTEAFF. The CDR3 nucleotides read TGTGCCAGCAGCTTACACGGGACAGGGAACACTGAAGCTTTCTTT. Full variable domain (missing parts from reference TRBV11-3 and TRBJ1-1): EAGVVQSPRYKIIEKKQPVAFWCNPISGHNTLYWYLQNLGQGPELLIRYENEEAVDDSQLPKDRFSAERLKGVDSTLKIQPAELGDSAVYLCASSLHGTGNTEAFFGQGTRLTVV.